Presented here are 2 T cell receptor beta chains from one specimen sequenced in a study of neurological immune-mediated disorders. TCRdb reprocessed the 5' RACE reads with MiXCR, giving one entry per CDR3 protein. This sample carries approximately 58,000 distinct CDR3 sequences, about an eighth of them seen once, and the ten largest clones take less than 2%. Material for sequencing was PBMCs. Every receptor here comes from a man aged 55 to 70 in good health.

This clonotype was seen at least ten times. The V gene is TRBV5-1, the J gene TRBJ2-5, with 10 bases lining up with TRBD1. The length of the CDR3 is 17 residues. Germline V gives CDR1 SGHRS, CDR2 YFSETQ. Trimming took 4 bases from V and 1 from J; bases not matched to a gene: 10. The CDR3: CASSETPGQGFQETQYF. In DNA form, the CDR3 reads TGCGCCAGCAGCGAGACCCCGGGACAGGGGTTCCAAGAGACCCAGTACTTC.

This chain connects TRBV18 to TRBJ1-1; D call uncertain. The CDR3 spans 15 residues. Germline CDR1 and CDR2: KGHSH and LQKENI. The V end was cut by 6 bases, the J end by 3 bases, with 17 bases between. The CDR3 loop reads CASSPRGGKDTEAFF. CDR3 in DNA: TGTGCCAGCTCCCCTCGGGGAGGGAAGGACACTGAAGCTTTCTTT.